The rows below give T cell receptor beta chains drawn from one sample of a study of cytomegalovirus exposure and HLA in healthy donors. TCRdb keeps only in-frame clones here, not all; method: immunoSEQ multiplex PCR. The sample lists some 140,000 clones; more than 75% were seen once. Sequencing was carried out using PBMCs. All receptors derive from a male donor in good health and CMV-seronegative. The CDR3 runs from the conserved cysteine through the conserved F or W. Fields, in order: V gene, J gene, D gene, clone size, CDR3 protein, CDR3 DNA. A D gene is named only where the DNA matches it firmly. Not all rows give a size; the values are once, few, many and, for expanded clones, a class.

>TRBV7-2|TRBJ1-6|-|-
CASSLSATTGMVSPLHF
TGTGCCAGCAGCCTTAGCGCCACCACAGGGATGGTATCACCCCTCCACTTT
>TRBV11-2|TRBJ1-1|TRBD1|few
CASSPGVGRGIAFF
TGTGCCAGCAGCCCCGGGGTGGGCAGGGGGATAGCTTTCTTT
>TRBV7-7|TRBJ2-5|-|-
CASSLGGTGTGETQYF
TGTGCTAGCAGCTTAGGTGGTACAGGAACCGGAGAGACCCAGTACTTC
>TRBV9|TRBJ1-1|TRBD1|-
CASSVATGGGNTEAFF
TGTGCCAGCAGCGTAGCTACAGGGGGAGGGAACACTGAAGCTTTCTTT
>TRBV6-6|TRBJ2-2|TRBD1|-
CASSYSTGLSGELFF
TGTGCCAGCAGTTACTCGACAGGGCTGTCCGGGGAGCTGTTTTTT
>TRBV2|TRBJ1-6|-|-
CASREQGYNSPLHF
TGTGCCAGCAGGGAACAGGGCTATAATTCACCCCTCCACTTT
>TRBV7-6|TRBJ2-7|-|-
CASSLGHFVHEQYF
TGTGCCAGCAGCTTAGGTCACTTCGTCCACGAGCAGTACTTC
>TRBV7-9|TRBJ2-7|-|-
CSSSLVRYEQYF
TGTTCCAGCAGCTTAGTCCGGTACGAGCAGTACTTC
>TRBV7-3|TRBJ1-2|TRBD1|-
CASSVGTAAYGYTF
TGTGCCAGCAGCGTCGGGACAGCAGCCTATGGCTACACCTTC
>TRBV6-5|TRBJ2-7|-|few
CASSVGTISSYEQYF
TGTGCCAGCAGCGTCGGGACAATCAGCTCCTACGAGCAGTACTTC
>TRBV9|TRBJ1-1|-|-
CASSAQGRAEAFF
TGTGCCAGCAGCGCACAGGGAAGGGCTGAAGCTTTCTTT
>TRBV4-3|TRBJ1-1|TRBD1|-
CASSGTGGTEAFF
TGCGCCAGCAGCGGGACAGGGGGGACTGAAGCTTTCTTT
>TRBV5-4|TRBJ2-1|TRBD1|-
CASSLEGQSDEQFF
TGTGCCAGCAGCTTGGAGGGACAGAGCGATGAGCAGTTCTTC
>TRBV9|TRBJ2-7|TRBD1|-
CASSVAEGPGQGKYEQYF
TGTGCCAGCAGCGTAGCTGAGGGCCCGGGACAGGGGAAATACGAGCAGTACTTC
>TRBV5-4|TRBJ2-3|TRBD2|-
CASSQGVAGADSTDTQYF
TGTGCCAGCAGCCAAGGAGTAGCGGGGGCCGATAGCACAGATACGCAGTATTTT
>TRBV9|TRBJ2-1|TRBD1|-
CASSPEVGTGRGNEQFF
TGTGCCAGCAGCCCAGAAGTTGGGACAGGGAGAGGCAATGAGCAGTTCTTC
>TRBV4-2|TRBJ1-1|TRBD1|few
CATGQGITEAFF
TGTGCCACCGGACAGGGGATCACTGAAGCTTTCTTT
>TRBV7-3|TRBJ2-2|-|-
CASSLLARGELFF
TGTGCCAGCAGCTTACTAGCGCGCGGGGAGCTGTTTTTT